This note documents a single T cell receptor (beta chain) sequence. Sequencing used immunoSEQ multiplex PCR; TCRdb keeps in-frame clones, though not all of them. The profile shows approximately 300,000 clones, 85% to 95% of them singletons. The data stem from a study of blood T cell repertoires in COVID-19. Study-wide background: The cDNA or gDNA used as material had been derived from T cells, B-cell-depleted T cells, or PBMCs.

Trimming cost V 6 bases and J 3 bases, with 17 bases left between them. Germline V gives CDR1 MGHRA, CDR2 YSYEKL. The CDR3 contains 15 residues. Sequencing was done on a sample of PBMCs or T cells enriched from blood (not recorded which). The sequence was collected from a woman aged 25-40 years who had been exposed to COVID-19. The chain links TRBV4-1 to TRBJ1-2; D is unresolved. The CDR3 region is CASRKAIGDDYGYTF. CDR3 bases: TGCGCCAGCAGAAAAGCCATCGGGGATGACTATGGCTACACCTTC.